This TCR beta chain was sequenced during a study of T-cell memory formation after mild COVID-19. Notes on the study in general: The SARS-CoV-2 specificity of second-wave clones reaching peak at day 37 remained unverified. Shrinking CD4+ clones resided mostly in CM and EM, and CD8+ ones in EMRA.

About this clonotype: Antigen specificity is unknown.

5'RACE primed from the constant segment yielded TCR alpha and TCR beta cDNA libraries bearing sample barcodes and UMIs. Each CDR3 protein gets one entry after TCRdb re-called the 5' RACE reads with MiXCR. The repertoire consists of about 390,000 distinct CDR3 sequences, with 15% to 20% occurring once and the leading ten covering around a fifth. The length of the CDR3 is 15 residues. The germline gives CDR1 MNHEY, CDR2 SVGAGI. The V gene lost 6 bases and the J gene lost 3 bases, with 15 bases spanning the gap. V and J are TRBV6-5 and TRBJ1-3; D unresolved. The receptor was isolated from a young man who had mild COVID-19 (a few samples of this study predate the infection). Cell type and time point are not known. The sequenced material came from PBMCs or a T cell subset sorted from them (not recorded which). CDR3 protein: CASSQVAWGGNTIYF. Here the CDR3 DNA reads TGTGCCAGCAGCCAGGTTGCCTGGGGTGGAAACACCATATATTTT.